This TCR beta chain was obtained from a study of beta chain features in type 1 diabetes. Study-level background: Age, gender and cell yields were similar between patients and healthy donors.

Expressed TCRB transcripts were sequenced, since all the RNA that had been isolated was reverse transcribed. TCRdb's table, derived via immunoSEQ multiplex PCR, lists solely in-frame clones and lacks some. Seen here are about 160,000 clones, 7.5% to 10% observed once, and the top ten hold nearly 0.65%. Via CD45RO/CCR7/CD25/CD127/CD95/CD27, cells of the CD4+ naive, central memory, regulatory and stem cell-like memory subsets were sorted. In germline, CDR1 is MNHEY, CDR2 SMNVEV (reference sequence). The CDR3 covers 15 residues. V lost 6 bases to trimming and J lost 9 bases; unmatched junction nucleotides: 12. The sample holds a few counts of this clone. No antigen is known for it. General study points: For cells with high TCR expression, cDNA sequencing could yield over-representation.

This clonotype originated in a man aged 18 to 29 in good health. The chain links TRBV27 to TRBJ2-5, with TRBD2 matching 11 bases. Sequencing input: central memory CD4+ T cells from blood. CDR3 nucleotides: TGTGCCAGCAGATCCGGGACTAGCGGACCGACCGCCCAGTACTTC. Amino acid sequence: CASRSGTSGPTAQYF.